These T cell receptor beta chains were read from a single sample in a study of T cell repertoires in cytomegalovirus infection. No antigen is known for these receptors. Each CDR3 protein gets one entry after TCRdb re-called the reads with MiXCR. Counted here are about 130,000 distinct CDR3 sequences, under 30% occurring once; the ten biggest clones make up 34%. Material: PBMCs, sequenced either directly or after in vitro stimulation (not recorded which). The receptors stem from a human donor in good health (CMV status not recorded). Some clones in this sample may be carry-over from other donors' samples. The CDR3 runs from the conserved cysteine through the conserved F or W. A D gene is named only where the DNA matches it firmly. Some rows have no size entry. The others give once, few or many, or a class for an expanded clone.

j_call	d_call	cdr3_length	clone_size	v_call	cdr3_aa	cdr3_nt
TRBJ1-1	TRBD1	15	NA	TRBV6-5	CASRRDRGLTDEAFF	TGTGCCAGCAGGCGGGACAGGGGGCTGACAGATGAAGCTTTCTTT
TRBJ1-5	NA	13	few	TRBV6-1	CASNVPSNQPQHF	TGTGCCAGCAACGTGCCCTCGAATCAGCCCCAGCATTTT
TRBJ2-7	NA	14	many	TRBV11-1	CASSLKGYYYEQYF	TGTGCCAGCAGCTTGAAGGGGTATTACTACGAGCAGTACTTC
TRBJ1-6	TRBD1	18	few	TRBV7-8	CASSTRQGTSSYNSPLHF	TGTGCCAGCAGCACTCGACAGGGGACTAGCTCCTATAATTCACCCCTCCACTTT
TRBJ2-3	NA	13	NA	TRBV20-1	CSATSDGTDTQYF	TGCAGTGCCACATCGGACGGAACAGATACGCAGTATTTT
TRBJ1-4	NA	13	NA	TRBV12-3/TRBV12-4	CASTPSGREKLFF	TGTGCCAGCACCCCCTCGGGACGAGAAAAACTGTTTTTT
TRBJ2-7	NA	15	NA	TRBV28	CASNEVQGNLGEQYF	TGTGCCAGCAATGAAGTCCAGGGGAATTTAGGCGAGCAGTACTTC
TRBJ2-1	TRBD2	15	once	TRBV11-2	CASSWGTSGIHEQFF	TGTGCCAGCAGCTGGGGGACTAGCGGGATCCATGAGCAGTTCTTC
TRBJ2-3	NA	16	many	TRBV5-4	CASSLRSGPFTDTQYF	TGTGCCAGCAGCTTGCGTAGCGGACCCTTCACAGATACGCAGTATTTT
TRBJ1-4	TRBD1	16	many	TRBV7-8	CASSNNPGQANEKLFF	TGTGCCAGCAGCAACAACCCGGGACAGGCGAATGAAAAACTGTTTTTT
TRBJ1-1	NA	15	few	TRBV7-9	CASSLGVGQNTEAFF	TGTGCCAGCAGCTTAGGAGTGGGGCAGAACACTGAAGCTTTCTTT
TRBJ2-6	TRBD1	15	few	TRBV20-1	CSASDRASGANVLTF	TGCAGTGCCTCGGACAGGGCATCTGGGGCCAACGTCCTGACTTTC
TRBJ2-2	NA	14	few	TRBV20-1	CSARDADNTGELFF	TGCAGTGCTAGAGACGCTGATAACACCGGGGAGCTGTTTTTT
TRBJ1-2	NA	15	NA	TRBV4-1	CASSQDRSADYGYTF	TGCGCCAGCAGCCAAGACCGGTCGGCAGACTATGGCTACACCTTC
TRBJ2-1	TRBD2	14	few	TRBV6-6	CASLRTSGNNEQFF	TGTGCCAGCTTGAGGACTAGCGGTAACAATGAGCAGTTCTTC
TRBJ1-6	NA	15	NA	TRBV6-5	CASSYGARPNSPLHF	TGTGCCAGCAGTTACGGCGCCAGACCAAATTCACCCCTCCACTTT
TRBJ1-1	NA	17	once	TRBV4-3	CASSQAALGHRNTEAFF	TGCGCCAGCAGCCAAGCCGCCTTGGGACATCGAAACACTGAAGCTTTCTTT
TRBJ1-6	TRBD1	16	few	TRBV4-2	CASSQDNQGGNSPLHF	TGTGCCAGCAGCCAAGATAACCAGGGGGGGAATTCACCCCTCCACTTT
TRBJ2-1	TRBD2	16	few	TRBV19	CASTTGLAGSYNEQFF	TGTGCCAGTACCACCGGACTAGCGGGCTCCTACAATGAGCAGTTCTTC
TRBJ2-3	NA	13	NA	TRBV20-1	CSASGSVTDTQYF	TGCAGTGCTAGCGGGAGTGTTACAGATACGCAGTATTTT
TRBJ1-5	NA	15	many	TRBV7-8	CASSLDRNQNQPQHF	TGTGCCAGCAGCTTAGACAGAAATCAAAATCAGCCCCAGCATTTT
TRBJ2-5	TRBD2	13	NA	TRBV29-1	CSVSGKYQETQYF	TGCAGCGTTAGCGGGAAGTACCAAGAGACCCAGTACTTC
TRBJ1-2	NA	15	many	TRBV7-2	CASSYVGTSNYGYTF	TGTGCCAGCAGCTATGTAGGGACGTCTAACTATGGCTACACCTTC
TRBJ2-1	TRBD1	15	NA	TRBV6-6	CASSYSGTAHNEQFF	TGTGCCAGCAGTTACTCGGGGACAGCTCACAATGAGCAGTTCTTC
TRBJ2-1	TRBD2	15	few	TRBV2	CASSGLADLYNEQFF	TGTGCCAGCAGTGGGCTAGCGGATTTATACAATGAGCAGTTCTTC
TRBJ2-3	NA	15	many	TRBV28	CASSFKQSSTDTQYF	TGTGCCAGCAGTTTTAAACAGAGTAGCACAGATACGCAGTATTTT
TRBJ2-7	TRBD1	14	NA	TRBV12-3/TRBV12-4	CASRGTGQSYEQYF	TGTGCCAGCAGAGGGACAGGCCAATCCTACGAGCAGTACTTC
TRBJ2-5	TRBD2	16	NA	TRBV11-3	CASSLASGSFKETQYF	TGTGCCAGCAGCTTAGCTAGCGGGAGTTTTAAAGAGACCCAGTACTTC
TRBJ2-1	NA	12	NA	TRBV15	CATSSWTDQQFF	TGTGCCACCAGCTCGTGGACGGACCAGCAGTTCTTC
TRBJ2-3	NA	16	few	TRBV7-9	CASSHRGDRRTDTQYF	TGTGCCAGCAGCCACCGCGGGGACAGACGCACAGATACGCAGTATTTT
TRBJ2-1	NA	13	few	TRBV4-1	CASSQDGNNEQFF	TGCGCCAGCAGCCAAGATGGGAACAATGAGCAGTTCTTC
TRBJ2-1	NA	13	many	TRBV7-7	CASSLAPGNEQFF	TGTGCTAGCAGCTTAGCCCCGGGGAATGAGCAGTTCTTC
TRBJ2-7	NA	13	many	TRBV7-2	CASSLRWSGEQYF	TGTGCCAGCAGCTTAAGGTGGAGTGGAGAGCAGTACTTC
TRBJ2-2	NA	17	few	TRBV12-3/TRBV12-4	CASSPPPRTVNTGELFF	TGTGCCAGCAGTCCCCCCCCCCGGACAGTGAACACCGGGGAGCTGTTTTTT
TRBJ2-1	NA	14	many	TRBV7-7	CASSMDQLGNEQFF	TGTGCTAGCAGCATGGACCAATTGGGGAATGAGCAGTTCTTC
TRBJ1-2	NA	15	many	TRBV28	CASSSERTANYGYTF	TGTGCCAGCAGTTCCGAACGGACAGCAAACTATGGCTACACCTTC
TRBJ2-5	TRBD2	17	many	TRBV11-3	CASSLRASGRSGETQYF	TGTGCCAGCAGCTTACGGGCTAGCGGGAGATCTGGAGAGACCCAGTACTTC
TRBJ1-2	NA	12	many	TRBV5-4	CASTGTNYGYTF	TGTGCCAGCACAGGGACTAACTATGGCTACACCTTC
TRBJ1-5	NA	13	NA	TRBV18	CASSPDVSQPQHF	TGTGCCAGCTCACCGGACGTATCGCAGCCCCAGCATTTT
TRBJ1-2	TRBD1	13	few	TRBV20-1	CSASTGGDYGYTF	TGCAGTGCTAGCACAGGGGGTGACTATGGCTACACCTTC
TRBJ2-5	NA	14	few	TRBV19	CASSNGGGVETQYF	TGTGCCAGTAGTAATGGAGGCGGAGTGGAGACCCAGTACTTC
TRBJ1-3	TRBD1	15	few	TRBV7-2	CASSPRTGLSDTIYF	TGTGCCAGCAGCCCTAGGACAGGGTTATCGGACACCATATATTTT
TRBJ2-5	TRBD1	18	medium-sized	TRBV12-3/TRBV12-4	CASSLTIGQGENQETQYF	TGTGCCAGCAGTCTAACGATAGGGCAGGGGGAGAACCAAGAGACCCAGTACTTC
TRBJ2-7	NA	13	few	TRBV10-3	CAYSAGPSYEQYF	TGTGCCTACTCGGCGGGGCCCTCCTACGAGCAGTACTTC
TRBJ2-3	TRBD2	16	NA	TRBV2	CASSDLGLAATDTQYF	TGTGCCAGCAGTGACCTAGGACTAGCGGCCACAGATACGCAGTATTTT
TRBJ2-5	TRBD1	15	many	TRBV7-2	CASSDRVWGQETQYF	TGTGCCAGCAGCGACAGGGTTTGGGGCCAAGAGACCCAGTACTTC
TRBJ1-2	TRBD1	13	many	TRBV7-2	CASSPGTGRGYTF	TGTGCCAGCAGCCCCGGGACAGGGCGCGGCTACACCTTC
TRBJ2-1	NA	16	many	TRBV7-3	CASSRDPSTFYNEQFF	TGTGCCAGCAGCCGAGACCCTTCTACGTTCTACAATGAGCAGTTCTTC
TRBJ1-2	NA	13	NA	TRBV7-2	CASSLGSGEGLTF	TGTGCCAGCAGCTTAGGAAGCGGGGAGGGCCTCACCTTC
TRBJ1-2	NA	13	NA	TRBV28	CASSFFSGAGYNF	TGTGCCAGCAGTTTTTTTTCGGGAGCTGGCTACAACTTC
TRBJ2-1	NA	17	many	TRBV6-1	CASSELRGRSSYNEQFF	TGTGCCAGCAGTGAACTAAGGGGACGGAGCTCCTACAATGAGCAGTTCTTC
TRBJ2-1	NA	16	few	TRBV4-3	CASSQDNGGGLNEQFF	TGCGCCAGCAGCCAAGATAACGGGGGAGGTTTAAATGAGCAGTTCTTC
TRBJ2-2	TRBD2	15	few	TRBV7-2	CASSPRLAGVGELFF	TGTGCCAGCAGCCCGCGACTAGCGGGTGTCGGGGAGCTGTTTTTT
TRBJ2-6	NA	16	few	TRBV6-6	CASSTRRGSGANVLTF	TGTGCCAGCAGTACCAGGAGGGGCTCTGGGGCCAACGTCCTGACTTTC
TRBJ2-3	NA	14	NA	TRBV10-3	CAIGGRTNTDTQYF	TGTGCCATCGGTGGGAGGACCAACACAGATACGCAGTATTTT
TRBJ2-7	NA	14	many	TRBV7-9	CASSWSGTSYEQYF	TGTGCCAGCAGCTGGTCTGGGACTTCCTACGAGCAGTACTTC
TRBJ1-1	NA	15	NA	TRBV12-3/TRBV12-4	CASTSGGVPNTEAFF	TGTGCCAGCACCTCGGGGGGCGTCCCGAACACTGAAGCTTTCTTT